This T cell receptor (beta chain) is from a study of T cells in Graves' hyperthyroidism and ophthalmopathy. In the case of this clonotype: What it recognizes is unknown.

The hyperthyroidism patients had all been newly diagnosed, and their disease duration was under 2 months. Their ages ranged from 18 to 65 years. Researchers took RNA transcripts and amplified the TCR beta CDR3 regions from them. The HTBI primer set drove a first-round RT-PCR of the TCR CDR3. Each CDR3 protein gets one entry after TCRdb re-called the multiplex PCR reads with MiXCR. Here the sample spans some 740,000 distinct CDR3 sequences, about 15% being singletons. From germline, CDR1 is SEHNR and CDR2 FQNEAQ (reference sequence). CDR3 length: 14 amino acids. V dropped 10 bases and J dropped 7; count of bases not matched to a gene: 15. Study-wide results and caveats: The model predicted ophthalmopathy a median around 6.5 months before onset.

The rearrangement links TRBV7-9 to TRBJ2-7; 8 bases agree with TRBD1. This sequence was found in a woman between 18 and 29 years old with Graves' hyperthyroidism. Sequencing was done on a sample of blood. The CDR3, as DNA: TGTGCCACTAGAGACGGGACAGGCTTAAATGAGCAGTACTTC. Translation: CATRDGTGLNEQYF.